These T cell receptor beta chains were read from a single sample in a study of immune heterogeneity within non-small cell lung tumors. TCRdb independently ran MiXCR on the multiplex PCR reads; one entry per CDR3 protein. Among approximately 4,600 distinct CDR3 sequences listed, around a third were seen once. Material for sequencing was lung tumor tissue. Receptors were obtained from a woman between 50 and 59 years old with non-small cell lung cancer. CDR3s include the opening cysteine and the closing phenylalanine or tryptophan. Fields, in order: J gene, clone size, V gene, D gene, CDR3 protein, CDR3 DNA. D genes are given only for firm matches. Clone size is given for some rows only: seen once, a few or many times, or a class if the clone is expanded.

j_call: TRBJ2-7; clone_size: medium-sized; v_call: TRBV5-1; d_call: -; cdr3_aa: CASSLMRGSLWEQYF; cdr3_nt: TGCGCCAGCAGCTTAATGAGGGGCTCCCTTTGGGAGCAGTACTTC
j_call: TRBJ2-3; clone_size: medium-sized; v_call: TRBV28; d_call: -; cdr3_aa: CASTSSGAPISDTQYF; cdr3_nt: TGTGCCAGCACTTCCTCGGGGGCTCCCATCTCAGATACGCAGTATTTT
j_call: TRBJ1-3; clone_size: medium-sized; v_call: TRBV28; d_call: TRBD1; cdr3_aa: CASYRGRNTIYF; cdr3_nt: TGTGCCAGCTACAGGGGACGAAACACCATATATTTT
j_call: TRBJ1-1; clone_size: hyperexpanded; v_call: TRBV18; d_call: -; cdr3_aa: CASSPQGGTEAFF; cdr3_nt: TGTGCCAGCTCACCACAGGGCGGCACTGAAGCTTTCTTT
j_call: TRBJ1-3; clone_size: medium-sized; v_call: TRBV4-1; d_call: TRBD1; cdr3_aa: CASSQEDRAGNTIYF; cdr3_nt: TGCGCCAGCAGCCAAGAGGACAGGGCTGGAAACACCATATATTTT
j_call: TRBJ2-2; clone_size: medium-sized; v_call: TRBV5-6; d_call: TRBD1; cdr3_aa: CASSDYRGELFF; cdr3_nt: TGTGCCAGCAGCGACTACAGGGGAGAGCTGTTTTTT
j_call: TRBJ1-2; clone_size: medium-sized; v_call: TRBV11-2; d_call: TRBD1; cdr3_aa: CASSLCRGLGYTF; cdr3_nt: TGTGCCAGCAGCTTATGCAGGGGGCTCGGCTACACCTTC
j_call: TRBJ1-1; clone_size: medium-sized; v_call: TRBV4-1; d_call: -; cdr3_aa: CASSHVAWDTEAFF; cdr3_nt: TGCGCCAGCAGCCATGTAGCTTGGGACACTGAAGCTTTCTTT
j_call: TRBJ2-3; clone_size: medium-sized; v_call: TRBV9; d_call: TRBD2; cdr3_aa: CASSVGSGGEDTQYF; cdr3_nt: TGTGCCAGCAGCGTAGGAAGCGGGGGCGAAGATACGCAGTATTTT
j_call: TRBJ2-3; clone_size: many; v_call: TRBV20-1; d_call: TRBD2; cdr3_aa: CSARDSRRGAPDTQYF; cdr3_nt: TGCAGTGCTAGAGACTCGAGGCGGGGGGCCCCAGATACGCAGTATTTT
j_call: TRBJ1-5; clone_size: -; v_call: TRBV19; d_call: -; cdr3_aa: CASVQGPWQPQHF; cdr3_nt: TGTGCCAGTGTACAGGGCCCCTGGCAGCCCCAGCATTTT
j_call: TRBJ2-6; clone_size: -; v_call: TRBV11-3; d_call: -; cdr3_aa: CASSFSGANVLTF; cdr3_nt: TGTGCCAGCAGCTTTTCTGGGGCCAACGTCCTGACTTTC
j_call: TRBJ1-2; clone_size: -; v_call: TRBV20-1; d_call: TRBD1; cdr3_aa: CSAPTGAHGYTF; cdr3_nt: TGCAGTGCGCCTACAGGGGCCCATGGCTACACCTTC
j_call: TRBJ2-5; clone_size: once; v_call: TRBV18; d_call: TRBD1; cdr3_aa: CASSLPGRGNQETQYF; cdr3_nt: TGTGCCAGCTCACTCCCGGGCAGGGGGAACCAAGAGACCCAGTACTTC
j_call: TRBJ1-2; clone_size: medium-sized; v_call: TRBV15; d_call: -; cdr3_aa: CATSRDLESGGYGYTF; cdr3_nt: TGTGCCACCAGCAGAGATCTCGAAAGCGGGGGCTATGGCTACACCTTC
j_call: TRBJ1-2; clone_size: medium-sized; v_call: TRBV4-1; d_call: -; cdr3_aa: CASSPGIGGNYGYTF; cdr3_nt: TGCGCCAGCAGCCCGGGGATAGGCGGGAACTATGGCTACACCTTC
j_call: TRBJ1-3; clone_size: medium-sized; v_call: TRBV20-1; d_call: -; cdr3_aa: CSARDNYGGTRSGNTIYF; cdr3_nt: TGCAGTGCTAGAGATAATTACGGCGGGACTCGCTCTGGAAACACCATATATTTT
j_call: TRBJ1-2; clone_size: -; v_call: TRBV6-1; d_call: -; cdr3_aa: CASSPVDGYTF; cdr3_nt: TGTGCCAGCAGCCCAGTTGATGGCTACACCTTC
j_call: TRBJ2-2; clone_size: medium-sized; v_call: TRBV5-6; d_call: TRBD1; cdr3_aa: CASSLLDRGITGELFF; cdr3_nt: TGTGCCAGCAGCCTTCTGGACAGGGGGATCACCGGGGAGCTGTTTTTT
j_call: TRBJ1-1; clone_size: -; v_call: TRBV5-1; d_call: -; cdr3_aa: CASSLNSGLNTEAFF; cdr3_nt: TGCGCCAGCAGCTTGAATAGCGGCCTGAACACTGAAGCTTTCTTT
j_call: TRBJ1-2; clone_size: medium-sized; v_call: TRBV12-3/TRBV12-4; d_call: -; cdr3_aa: CASSTGYGYTF; cdr3_nt: TGTGCCAGCAGCACAGGGTATGGCTACACCTTC
j_call: TRBJ2-7; clone_size: medium-sized; v_call: TRBV10-3; d_call: -; cdr3_aa: CAISESRGAYEQYF; cdr3_nt: TGTGCCATCAGTGAGTCGAGGGGGGCCTACGAGCAGTACTTC
j_call: TRBJ2-3; clone_size: -; v_call: TRBV6-2/TRBV6-3; d_call: -; cdr3_aa: CSSSYSGMADTQYF; cdr3_nt: TGTTCCAGCAGTTACTCCGGGATGGCAGATACGCAGTATTTT
j_call: TRBJ2-7; clone_size: -; v_call: TRBV30; d_call: -; cdr3_aa: CAWSKGGSYEQYF; cdr3_nt: TGTGCCTGGAGCAAAGGGGGGAGTTACGAGCAGTACTTC
j_call: TRBJ2-2; clone_size: many; v_call: TRBV12-3/TRBV12-4; d_call: -; cdr3_aa: CASSLKGGANTGELFF; cdr3_nt: TGTGCCAGCAGTTTAAAAGGGGGTGCGAACACCGGGGAGCTGTTTTTT
j_call: TRBJ2-1; clone_size: once; v_call: TRBV12-3/TRBV12-4; d_call: -; cdr3_aa: CASRPNRGGNNEQFF; cdr3_nt: TGTGCCAGCAGGCCCAACAGAGGAGGGAACAATGAGCAGTTCTTC
j_call: TRBJ1-4; clone_size: medium-sized; v_call: TRBV30; d_call: -; cdr3_aa: CAWAGEADEKLFF; cdr3_nt: TGTGCCTGGGCAGGGGAAGCAGATGAAAAACTGTTTTTT
j_call: TRBJ2-2; clone_size: -; v_call: TRBV29-1; d_call: -; cdr3_aa: CSVRSGHYTGELFF; cdr3_nt: TGCAGCGTCCGTTCGGGACACTACACCGGGGAGCTGTTTTTT
j_call: TRBJ1-4; clone_size: many; v_call: TRBV6-6; d_call: -; cdr3_aa: CASSYSSGVGEKLFF; cdr3_nt: TGTGCCAGCAGTTACTCTTCAGGGGTTGGCGAAAAACTGTTTTTT
j_call: TRBJ2-7; clone_size: -; v_call: TRBV6-1; d_call: TRBD2; cdr3_aa: CASRSHPSGKNYEQYF; cdr3_nt: TGTGCCAGCAGGTCCCACCCTAGCGGGAAGAACTACGAGCAGTACTTC
j_call: TRBJ1-4; clone_size: few; v_call: TRBV6-1; d_call: -; cdr3_aa: CAIGDRGTPTNEKLFF; cdr3_nt: TGTGCCATCGGTGATCGGGGGACCCCAACTAATGAAAAACTGTTTTTT
j_call: TRBJ1-2; clone_size: medium-sized; v_call: TRBV7-8; d_call: -; cdr3_aa: CASSLDSPGVNYGYTF; cdr3_nt: TGTGCCAGCAGCTTAGATTCCCCGGGCGTAAACTATGGCTACACCTTC
j_call: TRBJ1-5; clone_size: medium-sized; v_call: TRBV6-1; d_call: TRBD1; cdr3_aa: CASSEAGDRGRFNQPQHF; cdr3_nt: TGTGCCAGCAGTGAAGCTGGGGACAGGGGGCGCTTCAATCAGCCCCAGCATTTT
j_call: TRBJ1-2; clone_size: -; v_call: TRBV15; d_call: -; cdr3_aa: CATSEEGGRSYGYTF; cdr3_nt: TGTGCCACCAGCGAGGAGGGGGGGAGATCATATGGCTACACCTTC
j_call: TRBJ2-5; clone_size: -; v_call: TRBV5-1; d_call: TRBD1; cdr3_aa: CASSLGGTGETQYF; cdr3_nt: TGCGCCAGCAGCTTAGGTGGGACAGGGGAGACCCAGTACTTC